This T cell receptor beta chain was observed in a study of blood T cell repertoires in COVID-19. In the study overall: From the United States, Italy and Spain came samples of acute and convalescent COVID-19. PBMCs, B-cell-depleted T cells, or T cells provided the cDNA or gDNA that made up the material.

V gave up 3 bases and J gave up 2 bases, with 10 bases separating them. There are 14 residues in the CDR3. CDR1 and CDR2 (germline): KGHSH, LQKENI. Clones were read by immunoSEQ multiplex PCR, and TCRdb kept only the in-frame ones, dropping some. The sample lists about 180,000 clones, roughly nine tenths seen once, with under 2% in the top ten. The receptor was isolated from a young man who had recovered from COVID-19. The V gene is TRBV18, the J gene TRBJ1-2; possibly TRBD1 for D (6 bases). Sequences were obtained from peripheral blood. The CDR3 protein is CASSPDRTNYGYTF. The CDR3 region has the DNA TGTGCCAGCTCACCCGACAGGACCAACTATGGCTACACCTTC.